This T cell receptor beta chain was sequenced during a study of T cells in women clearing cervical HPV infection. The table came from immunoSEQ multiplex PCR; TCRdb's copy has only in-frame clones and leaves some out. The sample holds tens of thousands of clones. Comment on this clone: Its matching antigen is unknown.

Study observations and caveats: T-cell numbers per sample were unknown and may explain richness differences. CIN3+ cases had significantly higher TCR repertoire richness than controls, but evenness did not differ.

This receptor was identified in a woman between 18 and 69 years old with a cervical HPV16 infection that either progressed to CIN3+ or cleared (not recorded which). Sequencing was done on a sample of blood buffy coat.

Here the CDR3 reads CASSREISGTGGQGEQFF. CDR3 DNA, as far as it was read: TGTGCCAGCTCTCGAGAGATTTCCGGGACAGGGGGCCAGGGTGAG. The chain uses TRBV18 and TRBJ2-1, with 12 nucleotides matching TRBD1. The CDR3 end falls 3 residues outside the read, so it is completed with the germline J gene. CDR3 length equals 18 residues. The junction had 18 bases not matched to a gene; V was cut back by 6 bases and J by 9 bases. Germline values: CDR1 KGHSH, CDR2 LQKENI.